This entry lists 17 T cell receptor beta chains sequenced from one sample in a study of T-cell reconstitution after alpha-beta-depleted transplantation in children. A library of TCRbeta sequences, prepared with unique molecular identifiers, was generated. From the PCR reads, TCRdb called clonotypes with MiXCR, one entry per CDR3 protein. The repertoire holds approximately 1,000,000 distinct CDR3 sequences, 25% to 35% seen once, with 28% in the top ten. Sequenced here: PBMCs, mostly from graft donor cells, sampled 360 days after TCRalphabeta/CD19-depleted stem cell transplant. The source of these receptors is a boy in the first two years of life who had a stem cell transplant for SCID, so the T cells may come from the graft donor.

The CDR3 loop is CASSPLKGGGETQYF. CDR3 nucleotides: TGCGCCAGCAGCCCCCTGAAAGGGGGTGGAGAGACCCAGTACTTC. The V call is TRBV5-1, the J call TRBJ2-5; D perhaps matches TRBD1 (6 bases). Trimming pared 4 bases from V and 4 bases from J, leaving 17 bases between. CDR3 length: 15 residues. CDR1 is SGHRS, CDR2 YFSETQ, per germline.

A word on this clonotype: Compared with germline, one end of the junction differs, possibly owing to a read error. V is TRBV6-2 or TRBV6-3 and J is TRBJ1-1; D not certain. Germline assignment: CDR1 MNHEY and CDR2 SVGEGT. The CDR3 is 14 residues long. The CDR3 here is CANSYPRKISGAFF. As DNA, the CDR3 is TGTGCCAACAGTTACCCCCGAAAAATCTCGGGGGCTTTCTTT.

The rearrangement uses TRBV12-3 or TRBV12-4 and TRBJ1-2; the D gene is possibly TRBD1 (6 bases). The CDR3 is 14 residues long. Trimming left V 4 bases short and J 2 bases short, with 11 bases between. CDR3 in DNA: TGTGCCAGCAGTTCCGGGGGGACAAACTATGGCTACACCTTC. Amino acids: CASSSGGTNYGYTF.

The chain uses TRBV12-3 or TRBV12-4 and TRBJ2-7, with a tentative D call TRBD1 (5 bases). Trimming stripped 1 base from V and 3 bases from J, with 10 bases between. The CDR3 is 14 residues long. DNA for the CDR3: TGTGCCAGCAGTTTAGAGGCCAGGGACTACGAGCAGTACTTC. Protein product: CASSLEARDYEQYF.

V usage is TRBV9 and J usage is TRBJ2-2; D gene unclear. The V end lost 3 bases, the J end lost 6 bases, and 15 bases lay between the germline ends. This CDR3 spans 15 amino acids. Germline lookup yields CDR1 SGDLS and CDR2 YYNGEE. Here the CDR3 reads CASSASRHLPGELFF. The CDR3 DNA sequence: TGTGCCAGCAGCGCTTCAAGACACCTTCCCGGGGAGCTGTTTTTT. The whole variable domain, remainder taken from reference TRBV9 and TRBJ2-2, is DSGVTQTPKHLITATGQRVTLRCSPRSGDLSVYWYQQSLDQGLQFLIQYYNGEERAKGNILERFSAQQFPDLHSELNLSSLELGDSALYFCASSASRHLPGELFFGEGSRLTVL.

V usage is TRBV7-2 and J usage is TRBJ2-5; 12 bases match TRBD2. This CDR3 has 15 residues. J lost 0 bases, V lost 5 bases, and 1 base had no gene match. Germline-derived CDR1 and CDR2 are SGHTA and FQGNSA. This CDR3 reads CASSRTSGNQETQYF. CDR3 sequence (DNA): TGTGCCAGCAGCAGGACTAGCGGGAACCAAGAGACCCAGTACTTC.

This clonotype was picked up a small number of times. The gene calls are TRBV7-2 and TRBJ2-2; 7 positions agree with TRBD2. CDR1 is SGHTA, CDR2 FQGNSA, per germline. V lost 5 bases to trimming and J lost 4 bases; unmatched junction nucleotides: 10. The CDR3 is 16 amino acids. The chain's CDR3 is CASSPPPPSGTGELFF. CDR3 nucleotides: TGTGCCAGCAGCCCTCCACCCCCTAGCGGCACCGGGGAGCTGTTTTTT. Based on the CDR3 plus reference TRBV7-2 and TRBJ2-2, the full variable domain is GAGVSQSPSNKVTEKGKDVELRCDPISGHTALYWYRQSLGQGLEFLIYFQGNSAPDKSGLPSDRFSAERTGGSVSTLTIQRTQQEDSAVYLCASSPPPPSGTGELFFGEGSRLTVL.

Here the CDR3 DNA reads TGTGCCAGCAGTTTAGACGACCCCGTCCACGAGCAGTACTTC. This sequence encodes CASSLDDPVHEQYF. The J gene is TRBJ2-7, the V gene TRBV12-3 or TRBV12-4; D uncertain. The germline V and J ends were trimmed by 1 base and 5 bases, with 12 bases remaining between them. The CDR3 runs 14 residues.

This clonotype came up a few times. The chain joins TRBV18 to TRBJ2-5, with D perhaps matching TRBD1 (5 bases). CDR1 is KGHSH and CDR2 is LQKENI in the germline V gene. Trimming removed 3 bases from V and 3 bases from J, with 11 bases in between. This CDR3 contains 14 residues. CDR3 amino acids: CASSPLDRKETQYF. CDR3 in DNA: TGTGCCAGCTCACCCCTTGACAGAAAAGAGACCCAGTACTTC.

The J gene is TRBJ2-5, the V gene TRBV29-1; 7 bases map to TRBD1. The CDR3 is 15 amino acids. Germline CDR1 is SQVTM and CDR2 is ANQGSEA. Trimming cost V 5 bases and J 3 bases; bases outside gene matches: 12. The CDR3 loop is CSVKGASSGKETQYF. The DNA for the CDR3 is TGCAGCGTTAAGGGGGCAAGCAGCGGAAAAGAGACCCAGTACTTC.

The table lists this clonotype with a few counts. The chain uses TRBV3-1 and TRBJ2-4; D is ambiguous. Per the germline V gene, CDR1 is LGHDT and CDR2 is YNNKEL (reference sequence). Trimming left V 2 bases short and J 0 bases short, with 8 bases between. This CDR3 has 15 residues. CDR3 sequence: CASSQMEIAKNIQYF. In DNA form, the CDR3 reads TGTGCCAGCAGCCAAATGGAAATAGCCAAAAACATTCAGTACTTC.

This rearrangement joins TRBV12-3 or TRBV12-4 to TRBJ1-5, with D possibly being TRBD1 (5 bases). With 4 bases removed from V and 0 bases from J, the gap between germline ends came to 13 bases. This CDR3 has 16 amino acids. Here the CDR3 reads CASSSGTVYSNQPQHF. CDR3 nucleotides: TGTGCCAGCAGTTCCGGGACGGTGTATAGCAATCAGCCCCAGCATTTT.

This clonotype was recorded a few times. CDR3 nucleotide sequence: TGTGCCAGCAGTTCAAGTGAACCGCTCAATCAGCCCCAGCATTTT. Translation gives CASSSSEPLNQPQHF. The chain carries TRBV28 and TRBJ1-5, with D hard to call. Between the trimmed V and J ends, which lost 4 bases and 3 bases, there was a span of 13 bases. Germline values: CDR1 MDHEN, CDR2 SYDVKM. This CDR3 is built from 15 residues.

This clonotype was observed a few times. The chain employs TRBV12-3 or TRBV12-4 and TRBJ2-5; 7 bases fit TRBD1. V gave up 6 bases and J gave up 2 bases; unmatched junction bases: 9. This CDR3 region has 15 residues. CDR3 loop: CASSEQGTPQETQYF. DNA of the CDR3: TGTGCCAGCAGCGAACAGGGGACCCCACAAGAGACCCAGTACTTC.

V and J are TRBV11-2 and TRBJ2-7; TRBD2 matches at 11 bases. The CDR3 sequence is 18 residues long. The ends lost 5 bases at V and 1 base at J; junction bases unmatched: 13. CDR1 and CDR2 from the germline V gene are SGHAT and FQNNGV. CDR3 DNA: TGTGCCAGCAGCCTCATCCTAGCGGGGGGCCCAGGATCCTACGAGCAGTACTTC. It translates to CASSLILAGGPGSYEQYF.

The chain couples TRBV29-1 to TRBJ2-7, with TRBD2 identical over 11 bases. This CDR3 has 15 residues. Germline assignment: CDR1 SQVTM and CDR2 ANQGSEA. V was pared by 4 bases and J by 5 bases, with 10 bases of the junction left unmatched. For the CDR3, the DNA is TGCAGCGTTGCTGGTAGCGGGGGGGCCTCGGACGAGCAGTACTTC. Protein sequence: CSVAGSGGASDEQYF.

Only a few counts were recorded for this clonotype. The chain uses TRBV4-3 and TRBJ2-2, with D possibly being TRBD2 (7 bases). V lost 2 bases to trimming and J lost 5 bases, with 24 bases between them. This CDR3 spans 19 amino acids. Germline lookup yields CDR1 LGHNA and CDR2 YSLEER. CDR3 bases: TGCGCCAGCAGCCAACACGGTCGGGGGGCAATTTGGGAAACCGGGGAGCTGTTTTTT. The encoded protein is CASSQHGRGAIWETGELFF.